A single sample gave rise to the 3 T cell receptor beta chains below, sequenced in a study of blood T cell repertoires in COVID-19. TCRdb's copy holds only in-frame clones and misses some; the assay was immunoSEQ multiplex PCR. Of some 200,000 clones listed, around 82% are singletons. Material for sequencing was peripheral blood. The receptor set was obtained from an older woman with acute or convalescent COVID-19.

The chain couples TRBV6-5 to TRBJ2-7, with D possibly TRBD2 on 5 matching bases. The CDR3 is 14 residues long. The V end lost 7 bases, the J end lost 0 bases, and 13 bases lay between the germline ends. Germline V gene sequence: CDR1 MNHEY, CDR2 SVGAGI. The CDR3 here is CASMRAASSYEQYF. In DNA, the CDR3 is TGTGCCAGCATGAGGGCCGCGTCCTCCTACGAGCAGTACTTC.

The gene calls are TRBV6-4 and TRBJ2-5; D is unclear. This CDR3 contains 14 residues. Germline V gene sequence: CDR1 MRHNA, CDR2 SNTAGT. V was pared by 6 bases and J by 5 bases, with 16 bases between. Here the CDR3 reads CASSEDNQRETQYF. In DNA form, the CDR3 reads TGTGCCAGCAGCGAAGACAACCAAAGGGAGACCCAGTACTTC.

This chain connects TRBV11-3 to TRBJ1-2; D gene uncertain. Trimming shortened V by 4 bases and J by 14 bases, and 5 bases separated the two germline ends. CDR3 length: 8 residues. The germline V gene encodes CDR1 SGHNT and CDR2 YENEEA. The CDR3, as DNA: TGTGCCAGCAGCTGTCCAACCTTC. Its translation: CASSCPTF.